This TCR beta chain stems from a study of human T cells and chemical hapten exposure. At the level of the study: The cohort included alopecia areata under or over 50% scalp, totalis and universalis.

This clonotype appeared many times. Time point denoted: pre-sensitization, week 0. Treatment specified: therapeutic diphenylcyclopropenone sensitization with weekly scalp DPC. Researchers sampled blood before each patch test went on. Unique molecular identifiers were affixed to discrete cDNA molecules within the library. Authors' analysis steps: Counts of TCRs in each sample centred on a median of 95,638 and extended from roughly 25,000 to 750,000. TCRdb independently ran MiXCR on the RACE reads; one entry per CDR3 protein. These V and J calls derive from TCRdb rather than the authors' analysis. Of 300,000 to 450,000 distinct CDR3 sequences listed, roughly 5.3% were seen once; the top ten hold just over 2.5%. Germline loops: CDR1 MGHRA, CDR2 YSYEKL. V was clipped by 5 bases and J by 2 bases, with 13 bases between them. The CDR3 consists of 14 residues.

The chain has TRBV4-1 and TRBJ2-7; no clear D. The sequences come from whole blood, collected in connection with sensitization to the hapten diphenylcyclopropenone (DPC). This receptor was identified in a woman in her 50s with alopecia areata. Some clones in this sample may be carry-over from other donors' samples. As DNA, the CDR3 is TGCGCCAGCAGCTCCGAGGATCGAACCTACGAGCAGTACTTC. The encoded protein is CASSSEDRTYEQYF.